The next 7 T cell receptor beta chains were all read from a single sample in a study of T cell responses to AZD1222 COVID-19 vaccine. TCRdb keeps only in-frame clones here, not all; method: immunoSEQ multiplex PCR. Of 180,000 or so clones listed, more than 75% are singletons. Sequencing was performed on peripheral blood, taken 28 days after the second AZD1222 dose. These receptor sequences come from an adult who received the AZD1222 COVID-19 vaccine.

The rearrangement uses TRBV11-2 and TRBJ2-2; 8 positions match TRBD2. This CDR3 is 18 amino acids long. CDR1 SGHAT and CDR2 FQNNGV come from the germline V gene. Losses at the gene ends were 7 bases for V and 4 bases for J; bases not matched to a gene: 17. The CDR3 reads CASTTARWVAGLTGELFF. Here the CDR3 DNA reads TGTGCCAGCACGACAGCCCGTTGGGTAGCGGGACTCACCGGGGAGCTGTTTTTT.

This chain joins TRBV30 and TRBJ2-6; 9 bases map to TRBD1. From germline, CDR1 is GTSNPN and CDR2 SVGIG (reference sequence). The V segment lost 3 bases and the J segment 0 bases; nucleotides outside the gene matches: 9. The CDR3 length is 18 residues. Here the CDR3 DNA reads TGTGCCTGGAGAGCCCGAGGACAGGGGATCTCTGGGGCCAACGTCCTGACTTTC. Translated, it gives CAWRARGQGISGANVLTF.

The rearrangement joins TRBV18 to TRBJ1-4; tentative D call: TRBD1 (5 bases). The CDR3 length is 15 residues. V was cut by 2 bases and J by 4 bases, with 11 bases left in between. CDR1 and CDR2 from the germline V gene are KGHSH and LQKENI. The CDR3 nucleotides are TGTGCCAGCTCACCAGGGACGCCTTTTAATGAAAAACTGTTTTTT. Translation: CASSPGTPFNEKLFF.

In DNA form, the CDR3 reads TGTGCCAGCAGCTTAGCAGAGAATCAGCCCCAGCATTTT. Translated, it gives CASSLAENQPQHF. The V gene is TRBV7-8, the J gene TRBJ1-5, with unresolved D. V was pared by 0 bases and J by 4 bases, with 4 bases between. The CDR3 sequence is 13 residues long. The germline gives CDR1 SGHVS, CDR2 FQNEAQ.

This clone appeared a few times. The chain couples TRBV30 to TRBJ1-3, with unresolved D. This CDR3 comprises 12 residues. V was cut by 3 bases and J by 4 bases, with 7 bases left in between. Germline V gene sequence: CDR1 GTSNPN, CDR2 SVGIG (reference sequence). In DNA, the CDR3 is TGTGCCTGGAGCTCGACAGGAAACACCATATATTTT. Its translation is CAWSSTGNTIYF.

This chain connects TRBV5-4 to TRBJ2-5; TRBD2 agrees at 11 bases. Per the germline V gene, CDR1 is SGHNT and CDR2 is YYREEE (reference sequence). The V segment lost 7 bases and the J segment 5 bases; nucleotides outside the gene matches: 10. CDR3 length: 15 amino acids. For the CDR3, the DNA is TGTGCCAGCTCCTCTCAACTAGCGGGAGTTGAGACCCAGTACTTC. Translating gives CASSSQLAGVETQYF. The full variable domain, its missing parts supplied by reference TRBV5-4 and TRBJ2-5, is ETGVTQSPTHLIKTRGQQVTLRCSSQSGHNTVSWYQQALGQGPQFIFQYYREEENGRGNFPPRFSGLQFPNYSSELNVNALELDDSALYLCASSSQLAGVETQYFGPGTRLLVL.

The V and J genes are TRBV6-2 or TRBV6-3 and TRBJ1-2, with a possible D match to TRBD1 (6 bases). Trimming cost V 5 bases and J 4 bases, with 20 bases left between them. CDR1 MNHEY and CDR2 SVGEGT come from the germline V gene. The CDR3 spans 16 residues. CDR3 nucleotides: TGTGCCAGCAGTCCGCAGACAGGACGGATGATCTATGGCTACACCTTC. This gives the protein CASSPQTGRMIYGYTF.